The 27 T cell receptor beta chains given below trace back to one sample, sequenced in a study of CXCR3-negative and CXCR3-positive naive CD8 T cells. Their antigen targets remain unknown. TRB cDNA was prepared as libraries by UMI-labeled 5' RACE. With the 5' RACE reads reprocessed, TCRdb shows one record per CDR3 protein and no DNA. This sample contains around 50,000 distinct CDR3 sequences. Study results and caveats: A higher hydrophobicity marked the TRB CDR3s of CXCR3-positive naive cells versus CXCR3-negative naive cells.

Material for sequencing was naive CXCR3+ CD8+ T cells from blood. Subset: CD45RO-CCR7+CD27+CD95- naive CD8+ T cells expressing CXCR3 (TNR3+). The receptors derive from a human donor in good health. Some clones in this sample may be carry-over from other donors' samples.

V gene TRBV12-3 or TRBV12-4 combines with J gene TRBJ2-2. The CDR3 has 15 amino acids. Here the CDR3 reads CASSFFHENTGELFF.

The chain combines TRBV6-2 or TRBV6-3 with TRBJ1-4; the TCRdb D gene call, TRBD1, has no DNA to confirm it. The CDR3 runs to 14 residues. Per germline, CDR1 MNHEY and CDR2 SVGEGT. This CDR3 is CASNSGQAEEKLFF.

This chain connects TRBV7-9 to TRBJ2-1; TCRdb selects TRBD1, and the lack of DNA leaves this call unchecked. CDR1 is SEHNR, CDR2 FQNEAQ, per germline (reference sequence). The CDR3 is 17 residues long. CDR3 loop: CASSLAKVREAYNEQFF.

The rearrangement joins TRBV20-1 to TRBJ1-6; without DNA, the TCRdb call of TRBD1 cannot be checked. CDR1 and CDR2 (germline): DFQATT, SNEGSKA (reference sequence). The CDR3 loop spans 14 amino acids. Here the CDR3 reads CSADGTLVQSPLHF.

The chain recombines TRBV9 with TRBJ1-4; without DNA, the TCRdb call of TRBD1 cannot be checked. The CDR3 length is 16 residues. CDR1 SGDLS and CDR2 YYNGEE come from the germline V gene. CDR3 sequence: CASSTDRTATNEKLFF.

This chain connects TRBV29-1 to TRBJ1-1. The CDR3 consists of 12 residues. The germline CDR1 and CDR2 sequences are SQVTM and ANQGSEA. The CDR3 here is CSVEDLTVEAFF.

The chain couples TRBV6-2 or TRBV6-3 to TRBJ2-6; TCRdb indicates TRBD1, and absent DNA this call remains unverified. Per germline, CDR1 MNHEY and CDR2 SVGEGT. The CDR3 sequence is 19 residues long. CDR3 sequence: CASSYERGPDFSGANVLTF.

This chain links TRBV28 with TRBJ2-1; TCRdb's D gene call, TRBD1, goes unchecked for lack of DNA. The CDR3 covers 14 residues. From germline, CDR1 is MDHEN and CDR2 SYDVKM. CDR3 protein: CASSTSTDYNEQFF.

The V gene is TRBV7-9, the J gene TRBJ2-1; the TCRdb call, TRBD1, lacks DNA for checking. This CDR3 region has 16 residues. Germline loops: CDR1 SEHNR, CDR2 FQNEAQ (reference sequence). CDR3 sequence reads: CASSLAEGGPLNEQFF.

The V gene is TRBV12-3 or TRBV12-4, the J gene TRBJ2-7. The CDR3 contains 14 residues. CDR3: CASSFQDSYYEQYF.

The J gene is TRBJ2-1, the V gene TRBV13; TCRdb indicates TRBD2, and absent DNA this call remains unverified. This CDR3 region has 19 residues. Germline-derived CDR1 and CDR2 are PRHDT and FYEKMQ (reference sequence). The CDR3 reads CASSSDIPLFSGGANEQFF.

The CDR3 sequence is CASSHPGTIQGAQFYEQYF. The chain couples TRBV7-3 to TRBJ2-7; lacking DNA, the TRBD1 call made by TCRdb goes unchecked. The CDR3 loop spans 19 amino acids. Germline CDR1 SGHTA, CDR2 FQGTGA.

J is TRBJ2-7 and V is TRBV29-1; no DNA is available, so the TRBD2 call from TCRdb remains unchecked. The CDR3 extends over 13 amino acids. The germline V gene encodes CDR1 SQVTM and CDR2 ANQGSEA. CDR3 residues: CSVEQGGSYEQYF.

The J gene is TRBJ2-1, the V gene TRBV4-3. Germline-derived CDR1 and CDR2 are LGHNA and YSLEER. The CDR3 contains 14 residues. CDR3 region: CASSQDRMDNEQFF.

The rearrangement joins TRBV4-1 to TRBJ2-5; there is no DNA to check the TCRdb D call of TRBD2. The CDR3 is made up of 15 amino acids. CDR1 is MGHRA and CDR2 is YSYEKL in the germline V gene. The CDR3: CASSQDLSGGETQYF.

The chain uses TRBV7-9 and TRBJ1-4. This CDR3 is 13 amino acids long. CDR1 is SEHNR and CDR2 is FQNEAQ in the germline V gene (reference sequence). The CDR3 protein is CASDRNLGEKLFF.

The chain recombines TRBV4-3 with TRBJ1-1. The CDR3 length is 16 residues. Germline CDR1 is LGHNA and CDR2 is YSLEER. CDR3 loop: CASSQDSVLGLAEAFF.

The rearrangement links TRBV25-1 to TRBJ2-7; as DNA is missing, the TRBD1 call by TCRdb cannot be tested. Germline V gives CDR1 MGHDK, CDR2 SYGVNS. This CDR3 contains 13 residues. The CDR3 protein is CASRDRAGYEQYF.

This clonotype is called medium-sized based on its frequency. V is TRBV4-3 and J is TRBJ2-1. This CDR3 spans 11 amino acids. Looked up from germline, CDR1 is LGHNA and CDR2 is YSLEER. This chain's CDR3 is CASGVGNEQFF.

V usage is TRBV4-3 and J usage is TRBJ2-7; the TRBD2 assignment by TCRdb is unverifiable without DNA. CDR3 length: 14 amino acids. In germline, CDR1 is LGHNA, CDR2 YSLEER. CDR3 in amino acids: CASSQAGGRYEQYF.

This chain links TRBV7-9 with TRBJ2-7. The CDR3 extends over 13 amino acids. Germline CDR1 and CDR2: SEHNR and FQNEAQ (reference sequence). The CDR3 loop reads CASSLVPVHEQYF.

The chain carries TRBV6-6 and TRBJ2-3; TCRdb reports TRBD2, a call that lacks DNA to check it against. Per the germline V gene, CDR1 is MNHNY and CDR2 is SVGAGI (reference sequence). The CDR3 has 14 amino acids. CDR3 protein: CASSLVERGDTQYF.

The V call is TRBV19, the J call TRBJ1-5. The CDR3 loop spans 13 amino acids. The germline V gene has CDR1 LNHDA and CDR2 SQIVND (reference sequence). The CDR3 protein is CASSIRGWQPQHF.

The chain employs TRBV29-1 and TRBJ2-1; with no DNA, the TCRdb D assignment of TRBD1 cannot be verified. The germline V gene encodes CDR1 SQVTM and CDR2 ANQGSEA. The CDR3 length is 11 residues. The CDR3 reads CSPLAGGEQFF.

This chain links TRBV29-1 with TRBJ2-3. CDR3 size: 15 residues. From germline, CDR1 is SQVTM and CDR2 ANQGSEA. The CDR3 spells CSGVPYLASTDTQYF.

The rearrangement joins TRBV4-2 to TRBJ2-2; the TCRdb D gene call, TRBD1, has no DNA to confirm it. Germline V gives CDR1 LGHNA, CDR2 YNFKEQ. The CDR3 is 16 amino acids. CDR3 sequence reads: CASSQTGTGVTGELFF.

The chain has TRBV7-2 and TRBJ1-6; TCRdb's assignment of TRBD1 cannot be checked, as there is no DNA. This CDR3 is built from 15 residues. Per germline, CDR1 SGHTA and CDR2 FQGNSA. This chain's CDR3 is CASSLEGPVYSPLHF. Combining the CDR3 with reference TRBV7-2 and TRBJ1-6 gives the whole variable domain GAGVSQSPSNKVTEKGKDVELRCDPISGHTALYWYRQSLGQGLEFLIYFQGNSAPDKSGLPSDRFSAERTGGSVSTLTIQRTQQEDSAVYLCASSLEGPVYSPLHFGNGTRLTVT.